This entry describes one T cell receptor (beta chain). These data belong to a study of blood T cell repertoires in COVID-19. Study context: Sites across the United States, Italy and Spain contributed samples from acute and convalescent COVID-19. PBMCs, B-cell-depleted T cells, or T cells provided the cDNA or gDNA that made up the material.

Germline V gene lookup returns CDR1 SGDLS and CDR2 YYNGEE. V lost 2 bases and J 8 bases, leaving 16 bases between the germline ends. This CDR3 region has 15 residues. Authors' processing steps: Using reference gene primer amplification, nucleated cell counts were estimated. The protocol was immunoSEQ multiplex PCR, while the TCRdb copy is restricted to in-frame clones and leaves out a portion. V and J calls and clone size are those listed in that table; D and trimming were worked out from the DNA. The profile shows 120,000 or so clones, more than 75% of them singletons. The TCR was taken from a woman in her sixties with acute or convalescent COVID-19. The chain combines TRBV9 with TRBJ2-2; D is perhaps TRBD1 (6 bases). Sequencing was performed on peripheral blood. The CDR3 region is CASSVRQARGGELFF. In DNA form, the CDR3 reads TGTGCCAGCAGCGTCCGACAGGCCCGAGGGGGGGAGCTGTTTTTT.